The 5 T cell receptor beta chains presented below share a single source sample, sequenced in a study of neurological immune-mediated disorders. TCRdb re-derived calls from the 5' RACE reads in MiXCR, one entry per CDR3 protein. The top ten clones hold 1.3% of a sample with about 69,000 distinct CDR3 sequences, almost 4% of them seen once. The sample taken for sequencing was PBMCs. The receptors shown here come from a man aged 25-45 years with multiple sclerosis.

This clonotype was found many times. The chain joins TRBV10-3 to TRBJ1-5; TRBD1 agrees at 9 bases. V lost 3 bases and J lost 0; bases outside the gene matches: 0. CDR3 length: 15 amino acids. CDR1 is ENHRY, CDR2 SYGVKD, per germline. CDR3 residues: CAISEQGASNQPQHF. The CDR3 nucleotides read TGTGCCATCAGTGAACAGGGGGCTAGCAATCAGCCCCAGCATTTT.

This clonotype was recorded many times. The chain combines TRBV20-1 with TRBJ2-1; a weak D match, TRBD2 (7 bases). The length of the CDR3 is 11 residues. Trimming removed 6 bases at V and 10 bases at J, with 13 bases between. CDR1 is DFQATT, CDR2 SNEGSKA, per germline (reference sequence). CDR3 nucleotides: TGCAGTGCATCGCGGGGGCAAGAGCAGTTCTTC. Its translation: CSASRGQEQFF.

CDR3 DNA: TGTGCCAGCAGCAAAAGCTCCCGGTTGGGCTCCTACGAGCAGTACTTC. Protein product: CASSKSSRLGSYEQYF. This chain connects TRBV11-1 to TRBJ2-7; D remains unclear. From germline, CDR1 is SGHAT and CDR2 FQDESV (reference sequence). The CDR3 length is 16 residues. V lost 5 bases and J 0 bases, leaving 17 bases between the germline ends.

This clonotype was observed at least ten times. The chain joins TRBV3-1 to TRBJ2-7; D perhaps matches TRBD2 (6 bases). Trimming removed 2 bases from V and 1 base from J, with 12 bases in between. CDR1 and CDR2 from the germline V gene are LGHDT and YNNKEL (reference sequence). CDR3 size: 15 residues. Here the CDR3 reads CASSQWGVQSYEQYF. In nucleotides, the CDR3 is TGTGCCAGCAGCCAATGGGGGGTCCAATCCTACGAGCAGTACTTC.

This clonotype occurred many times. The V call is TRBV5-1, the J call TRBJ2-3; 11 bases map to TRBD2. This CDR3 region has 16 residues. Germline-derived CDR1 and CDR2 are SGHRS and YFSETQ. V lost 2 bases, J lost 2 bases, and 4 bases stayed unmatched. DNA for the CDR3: TGCGCCAGCAGCTTAGGGACTAGCGGTGCCACAGATACGCAGTATTTT. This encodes CASSLGTSGATDTQYF.